One sample yielded the 20 T cell receptor beta chains listed below, sequenced in a study of glioma-infiltrating T cells after dendritic cell vaccination. TCRdb's table, derived via immunoSEQ multiplex PCR, lists solely in-frame clones and lacks some. The sample gives approximately 85,000 clones, around 84% of which show up once; roughly 8.4% is in the top ten. The time point: after dendritic cell vaccination, including at tumor progression/relapse. Sequencing used blood, obtained after dendritic cell vaccination. The receptors stem from a human donor with glioblastoma.

About this clone: A junction boundary mismatches the germline segment, possibly from a read error. The chain's CDR3 is CTSSYSLDRVETQYF. The CDR3 DNA follows: TGTACCAGCAGTTACTCCTTGGACAGGGTGGAGACCCAGTACTTC. This sequence joins TRBV6-5 and TRBJ2-5, with TRBD1 matching over 8 bases. The CDR3 spans 15 residues. Germline V CDR1 and CDR2: MNHEY, SVGAGI.

The J gene is TRBJ2-1, the V gene TRBV19; a weak D match, TRBD2 (6 bases). The CDR3 totals 16 residues. CDR1 is LNHDA, CDR2 SQIVND, per germline (reference sequence). V was pared by 1 base and J by 3 bases, with 13 bases between. The CDR3 is CASSIGPGTFYNEQFF. The CDR3 DNA reads as TGTGCCAGTAGTATAGGCCCCGGGACTTTCTACAATGAGCAGTTCTTC.

V gene TRBV4-1 combines with J gene TRBJ2-1, with D possibly being TRBD2 (5 bases). The V gene lost 1 base and the J gene lost 8 bases, with 12 bases spanning the gap. Germline V gene sequence: CDR1 MGHRA, CDR2 YSYEKL. The CDR3 consists of 14 residues. CDR3 loop: CASSQGLGVDEQFF. The CDR3 DNA reads as TGCGCCAGCAGCCAAGGGCTGGGAGTGGATGAGCAGTTCTTC.

The chain combines TRBV27 with TRBJ2-3, with D perhaps matching TRBD1 (6 bases). V was trimmed by 8 bases and J by 3 bases, leaving 21 bases between them. The germline V gene encodes CDR1 MNHEY and CDR2 SMNVEV (reference sequence). The CDR3 totals 16 residues. CDR3 amino acids: CASGLLGGSATDTQYF. For the CDR3, the DNA is TGTGCCAGCGGATTATTAGGGGGATCTGCAACAGATACGCAGTATTTT.

This clone has more than one count but fewer than ten. The chain is built from TRBV4-1 and TRBJ1-1; D is uncertain. Germline loops: CDR1 MGHRA, CDR2 YSYEKL. The CDR3 is 14 residues long. Deletions cut 3 bases from V and 1 base from J, with 9 bases between. Here the CDR3 DNA reads TGCGCCAGCAGCCATCTAGATTGGAACACTGAAGCTTTCTTT. Its protein product is CASSHLDWNTEAFF.

The CDR3 sequence: CASSLGGAVVEAFF. The CDR3, as DNA: TGTGCCAGCAGTTTAGGGGGGGCGGTCGTTGAAGCTTTCTTT. The J gene is TRBJ1-1, the V gene TRBV27, with D maybe TRBD1 (6 bases). V was clipped by 2 bases and J by 7 bases, with 14 bases between them. This CDR3 contains 14 residues. Germline V gene sequence: CDR1 MNHEY, CDR2 SMNVEV (reference sequence).

This chain uses TRBV10-3 with TRBJ1-6; 8 nucleotides match TRBD1. The CDR3 covers 15 residues. Germline V gene sequence: CDR1 ENHRY, CDR2 SYGVKD. Germline trimming cut 6 bases from V and 2 bases from J; bases unmatched to any gene: 3. This chain's CDR3 is CAIRTGDTYNSPLHF. The CDR3 bases are TGTGCCATCAGGACAGGGGACACCTATAATTCACCCCTCCACTTT.

The J gene is TRBJ2-5, the V gene TRBV5-6; D might be TRBD2 (5 bases). TRBJ2-7 matches the DNA end more closely, so the J call is doubtful. This CDR3 has 14 amino acids. Per germline, CDR1 SGHDT and CDR2 YYEEEE. The CDR3 sequence: CATQERSGDYEQYF. DNA of the CDR3: TGTGCCACGCAAGAGCGGAGTGGGGATTACGAGCAGTACTTC.

This chain links TRBV2 with TRBJ2-1; D is uncertain. V lost 5 bases and J 9 bases, leaving 11 bases between the germline ends. This CDR3 spans 12 amino acids. CDR1 and CDR2 (germline): SNHLY, FYNNEI. CDR3 protein: CASSSKWSEQFF. CDR3 bases: TGTGCCAGCAGTAGTAAATGGAGTGAGCAGTTCTTC.

The genes are TRBV6-6 and TRBJ2-2, with TRBD2 as a possible D gene (6 bases). The CDR3 extends over 13 amino acids. Per germline, CDR1 MNHNY and CDR2 SVGAGI (reference sequence). Trimming took off 6 bases at V and 6 bases at J, with 11 bases between the two ends. The CDR3 spells CASSPSGSGELFF. The CDR3 bases are TGTGCCAGCAGCCCCAGCGGGTCCGGGGAGCTGTTTTTT.

This clone was seen only once. The chain is built from TRBV7-8 and TRBJ1-6; D gene uncertain. Germline lookup yields CDR1 SGHVS and CDR2 FQNEAQ. V was pared by 1 base and J by 6 bases, with 10 bases between. The CDR3 has 15 residues. Written as DNA, the CDR3 is TGTGCCAGCAGCTTAGGGCCCTCCATTAATTCACCCCTCCACTTT. Protein sequence: CASSLGPSINSPLHF.

The rearrangement uses TRBV21-1 and TRBJ2-7; the listed D gene, TRBD2, was not tested against the DNA. TRBV21-1 corresponds to a pseudogene. The CDR3 is 15 amino acids. DNA of the CDR3: TGTGCCAGCAGAGGAGAACTAGCGGGGGTCGTCGAGCAGTACTTC. It translates to CASRGELAGVVEQYF.

This chain joins TRBV7-2 and TRBJ2-5, with a weak D call TRBD1 (7 bases). The V gene's germline CDR1 is SGHTA and CDR2 FQGNSA. The CDR3 sequence is 16 residues long. V gave up 4 bases and J gave up 4 bases, with 19 bases separating them. CDR3 sequence: CASSSAQGGGRETQYF. CDR3 nucleotides: TGTGCCAGCAGCTCAGCCCAGGGGGGTGGGCGAGAGACCCAGTACTTC. Using reference TRBV7-2 and TRBJ2-5 for the parts outside the CDR3, the full variable domain is GAGVSQSPSNKVTEKGKDVELRCDPISGHTALYWYRQSLGQGLEFLIYFQGNSAPDKSGLPSDRFSAERTGGSVSTLTIQRTQQEDSAVYLCASSSAQGGGRETQYFGPGTRLLVL.

The genes are TRBV5-5 and TRBJ2-7; the match to TRBD1 covers 7 bases. Germline V lookup: CDR1 SGHKS, CDR2 YYEKEE (reference sequence). V dropped 4 bases and J dropped 2; count of bases not matched to a gene: 3. The CDR3 runs 13 residues. The CDR3 DNA sequence: TGTGCCAGCAGCCGGACAGGAGCCTACGAGCAGTACTTC. Translated, it gives CASSRTGAYEQYF.

The chain recombines TRBV29-1 with TRBJ2-7; TRBD1 matches at 8 bases. Germline V CDR1 and CDR2: SQVTM, ANQGSEA. The junction had 6 bases not matched to a gene; V was cut back by 6 bases and J by 5 bases. The CDR3 runs 12 residues. The CDR3: CSVLDRANEQYF. The CDR3 DNA sequence: TGCAGCGTCCTGGACAGGGCTAACGAGCAGTACTTC.

The V gene is TRBV27, the J gene TRBJ2-7; TRBD2 matches 14 bases. J lost 5 bases, V lost 5 bases, and 5 bases had no gene match. Germline CDR1 MNHEY, CDR2 SMNVEV (reference sequence). The CDR3 length is 15 residues. CDR3 in DNA: TGTGCCAGCAGTGGGACTAGCGGGAGTATCAACGAGCAGTACTTC. Translating it yields CASSGTSGSINEQYF.

V usage is TRBV9 and J usage is TRBJ2-5; 7 nucleotides match TRBD2. Unmatched junction bases numbered 5, after V lost 4 bases and J lost 5 bases. CDR3 size: 13 residues. Germline CDR1 SGDLS, CDR2 YYNGEE. In DNA form, the CDR3 reads TGTGCCAGCAGCCCCCCCGGGGGGGAGACCCAGTACTTC. This gives the protein CASSPPGGETQYF.

This clone showed up just once. CDR3 in DNA: TGTGCCAGCAGCTTAGCGGGGGGGCCCCAACAGCAGTTCTTC. Translating gives CASSLAGGPQQQFF. The rearrangement uses TRBV7-3 and TRBJ2-1, with 9 nucleotides matching TRBD2. There are 14 residues in the CDR3. The V gene's germline CDR1 is SGHTA and CDR2 FQGTGA. The V and J ends lost 2 bases and 11 bases, in that order; junction bases with no gene match: 7.

The rearrangement links TRBV7-3 to TRBJ2-6, with D possibly TRBD1 on 5 matching bases. Germline values: CDR1 SGHTA, CDR2 FQGTGA. The CDR3 is 14 amino acids. V was clipped by 6 bases and J by 1 base, with 7 bases between them. DNA of the CDR3: TGTGCCAGCAGTAGACAGTCTGGGGCCAACGTCCTGACTTTC. Protein product: CASSRQSGANVLTF.

This chain joins TRBV6-1 and TRBJ2-1; TRBD1 matches 9 bases. Germline-derived CDR1 and CDR2 are MNHNS and SASEGT. This CDR3 is built from 13 residues. Trimming removed 7 bases from V and 4 bases from J; junction bases left unmatched: 2. The CDR3 DNA sequence: TGTGCCAGCATAGGGACAGGGTACAATGAGCAGTTCTTC. This codes for CASIGTGYNEQFF.